What follows are 11 T cell receptor beta chains derived from one specimen sequenced in a study of blood T cells in healthy people across ages (dated by TCRdb to about 2015). Receptors were amplified or captured by 5' RACE. The reads were generated on an Illumina HiSeq 2500. A second PCR of roughly 6 to 11 cycles was performed with a sample-barcoded 5' primer and a J-beta primer mix. The raw public data were reprocessed by TCRdb itself: fastp quality trimming at Q25, MiXCR clonotype calling, in-frame beta chains only. Rows are combined by CDR3 protein, so each entry shows the most common genes and DNA. Within this sample are some 1.5 million distinct CDR3 sequences, with around 40% of them counted one time only. About 4% of the sample belongs to the ten largest clones. Sequencing was done on a sample of blood. All receptors derive from a woman aged 18 to 35 in good health.

This clonotype was found a few times. The genes are TRBV6-2 or TRBV6-3 and TRBJ1-2, with D unresolved. The germline V gene has CDR1 MNHEY and CDR2 SVGEGT. Trimming stripped 5 bases from V and 2 bases from J, with 15 bases between. CDR3 length equals 15 residues. The CDR3 sequence is CASSALRTGNYGYTF. The CDR3 nucleotides are TGTGCCAGCAGTGCGTTGAGGACGGGGAACTATGGCTACACCTTC.

The rearrangement links TRBV12-5 to TRBJ2-3, with a possible D match to TRBD1 (5 bases). V lost 1 base and J 3 bases, leaving 20 bases between the germline ends. Germline V gene sequence: CDR1 LGHNT, CDR2 FRNRAP. The CDR3 totals 18 residues. In DNA, the CDR3 is TGTGCTAGTGGTTTGGGTTTTTTGGTGACAGAGAGAACAGATACGCAGTATTTT. This codes for CASGLGFLVTERTDTQYF.

This clonotype turned up a few times. This chain joins TRBV7-2 and TRBJ2-6; D remains unclear. With 5 bases removed from V and 2 bases from J, the gap between germline ends came to 25 bases. The CDR3 has 20 residues. CDR1 is SGHTA, CDR2 FQGNSA, per germline. The CDR3 bases are TGTGCCAGCAGCCGACAAACATTACTCGACGGCTCTACTGGGGCCAACGTCCTGACTTTC. It specifies CASSRQTLLDGSTGANVLTF.

This clonotype was found a few times. This chain joins TRBV6-5 and TRBJ2-7; 10 bases are a match to TRBD2. With V trimmed by 0 bases and J by 9 bases, 5 bases remained unmatched. From germline, CDR1 is MNHEY and CDR2 SVGAGI. The CDR3 runs to 14 residues. The CDR3 reads CASSYSSGRKVQYF. The CDR3 DNA sequence: TGTGCCAGCAGTTACTCTAGCGGGAGGAAGGTGCAGTACTTC.

This clonotype was seen a handful of times. The chain uses TRBV4-1 and TRBJ2-2; D remains unclear. Trimming removed 0 bases from V and 4 bases from J, with 6 bases in between. CDR1 is MGHRA and CDR2 is YSYEKL in the germline V gene. The CDR3 is 14 residues long. CDR3 DNA: TGCGCCAGCAGCCAAGAGGGTAGCACCGGGGAGCTGTTTTTT. It is translated as CASSQEGSTGELFF.

V gene TRBV6-2 or TRBV6-3 combines with J gene TRBJ1-5; D ambiguous. The CDR3 is 14 residues long. Deletions cut 5 bases from V and 0 bases from J, with 8 bases between. Germline V lookup: CDR1 MNHEY, CDR2 SVGEGT. CDR3 DNA: TGTGCCAGCAGTGTGCAGAGTAGCAATCAGCCCCAGCATTTT. Translation gives CASSVQSSNQPQHF.

This clonotype came up a few times. The CDR3 loop reads CASSQDRSASKVNYGYTF. The CDR3 coding sequence is TGTGCCAGCAGCCAAGATCGGTCAGCCTCCAAGGTCAACTATGGCTACACCTTC. The V call is TRBV3-1, the J call TRBJ1-2; unclear D gene. The CDR3 consists of 18 residues. Trimming took 0 bases from V and 2 from J, leaving 19 bases between them. The V gene's germline CDR1 is LGHDT and CDR2 YNNKEL (reference sequence).

The chain recombines TRBV7-8 with TRBJ1-5; 8 bases are shared with TRBD1. The CDR3 runs 16 residues. Germline loops: CDR1 SGHVS, CDR2 FQNEAQ. V lost 1 base, J lost 5 bases, and 7 bases stayed unmatched. DNA for the CDR3: TGTGCCAGCAGCTTAGGGATTGCAGGGGGCTATCAGCCCCAGCATTTT. It is translated as CASSLGIAGGYQPQHF.

This chain links TRBV10-3 with TRBJ2-5; 7 bases map to TRBD2. The CDR3 sequence is 13 residues long. CDR1 and CDR2 from the germline V gene are ENHRY and SYGVKD. V shed 3 bases and J 5 bases; nucleotides not matched to a gene: 3. The CDR3 sequence: CAISDQGGETQYF. In DNA, the CDR3 is TGTGCCATCAGTGACCAGGGAGGGGAGACCCAGTACTTC.

J is TRBJ1-1 and V is TRBV27, with 9 bases fitting TRBD1. Germline trimming cut 0 bases from V and 0 bases from J; bases unmatched to any gene: 2. Germline values: CDR1 MNHEY, CDR2 SMNVEV (reference sequence). CDR3 length: 16 amino acids. The CDR3 protein is CASSLSGTGLNTEAFF. The CDR3, as DNA: TGTGCCAGCAGTTTATCCGGGACAGGGCTGAACACTGAAGCTTTCTTT.

V is TRBV18 and J is TRBJ2-3; 11 nucleotides match TRBD2. The CDR3 has 16 amino acids. After removal of 3 bases from V and 5 bases from J, the junction contained 7 bases not matched to a gene. CDR1 KGHSH and CDR2 LQKENI come from the germline V gene. The CDR3 sequence: CASSPLAGGPGDTQYF. CDR3 nucleotide sequence: TGTGCCAGCTCACCTTTAGCGGGAGGGCCGGGAGATACGCAGTATTTT.